Presented here are 14 T cell receptor beta chains from one specimen sequenced in a study of blood T cells in healthy people across ages. A second PCR of roughly 7 to 11 cycles used a sample-barcoded 5' primer and a J-beta primer mix. MiXCR, applied by TCRdb to the 5' RACE reads, yields one record per CDR3 protein. The table includes just over 1 million distinct CDR3 sequences, 40% to 50% detected once. The sequencing input was blood. The receptors derive from a woman aged 55-69 years in good health.

There are a few counts of this clonotype. The chain carries TRBV27 and TRBJ2-7; D is possibly TRBD1 (7 bases). This CDR3 spans 16 amino acids. Per the germline V gene, CDR1 is MNHEY and CDR2 is SMNVEV (reference sequence). Deletions cut 0 bases from V and 0 bases from J, with 12 bases between. The CDR3 DNA is TGTGCCAGCAGTTTATCCTCAGGGGGGAACTCCTACGAGCAGTACTTC. Encoded protein: CASSLSSGGNSYEQYF.

The chain links TRBV20-1 to TRBJ2-1; D is perhaps TRBD1 or TRBD2 (5 bases each). Trimming stripped 1 base from V and 0 bases from J, with 16 bases between. Germline lookup yields CDR1 DFQATT and CDR2 SNEGSKA (reference sequence). The CDR3 totals 17 residues. The chain's CDR3 is CSARGGSLGSSYNEQFF. CDR3 DNA sequence: TGCAGTGCTAGAGGGGGCTCCTTGGGGAGCTCCTACAATGAGCAGTTCTTC.

Of note for this clonotype: An end of the junction does not agree with germline; a read error may underlie this. The CDR3 is CAVRRDRDDQPQHF. The CDR3 nucleotides read TGTGCCGTCAGACGGGACAGGGATGATCAGCCCCAGCATTTT. The chain uses TRBV10-3 and TRBJ1-5, with 9 bases identical to TRBD1. The CDR3 has 14 amino acids. Germline values: CDR1 ENHRY, CDR2 SYGVKD.

This chain uses TRBV14 with TRBJ1-1; no firm D call. The CDR3 covers 13 residues. Between the trimmed V and J ends, which lost 0 bases and 3 bases, there was a span of 5 bases. The germline CDR1 and CDR2 sequences are SGHDN and FVKESK. The CDR3 nucleotides are TGTGCCAGCAGCCAAGAACGGGACACTGAAGCTTTCTTT. It codes for CASSQERDTEAFF.

This clonotype was counted between two and nine times. The V gene is TRBV29-1, the J gene TRBJ2-1, with 16 bases lining up with TRBD2. Germline CDR1 and CDR2: SQVTM and ANQGSEA. Unmatched junction bases numbered 7, after V lost 2 bases and J lost 9 bases. This CDR3 spans 16 amino acids. The CDR3 reads CSVEIPGTSGRVEQFF. The CDR3 nucleotides read TGCAGCGTTGAAATCCCCGGGACTAGCGGGAGGGTTGAGCAGTTCTTC.

The chain combines TRBV5-1 with TRBJ1-6, with 8 bases matching TRBD1. Germline V gives CDR1 SGHRS, CDR2 YFSETQ. The CDR3 extends over 14 amino acids. The V and J ends lost 4 bases and 9 bases, in that order; junction bases with no gene match: 6. The CDR3 sequence is CASSEGQGVSPLHF. The CDR3, as DNA: TGCGCCAGCAGCGAAGGACAGGGCGTTTCACCCCTCCACTTT.

This clonotype occurred a few times. J is TRBJ2-3 and V is TRBV5-1, with 7 positions matching TRBD1. The J segment lost 0 bases and the V segment lost 2 bases, leaving 9 bases of the junction unmatched. The CDR3 totals 17 residues. In germline, CDR1 is SGHRS, CDR2 YFSETQ. The CDR3 nucleotides are TGCGCCAGCAGCTTTACCCTCGGACAGGCTAGCACAGATACGCAGTATTTT. It encodes CASSFTLGQASTDTQYF.

The V and J genes are TRBV20-1 and TRBJ2-3, with 10 bases that match TRBD2. Unmatched junction bases numbered 7, after V lost 5 bases and J lost 8 bases. CDR3 length: 13 residues. The germline CDR1 and CDR2 sequences are DFQATT and SNEGSKA (reference sequence). CDR3 bases: TGCAGTGCTGGAGTAGCGGGAGGCCGTACGCAGTATTTT. It yields the protein CSAGVAGGRTQYF.

This chain connects TRBV7-9 to TRBJ2-1; D may be TRBD1 or TRBD2 (5 bases each). The CDR3 spans 14 residues. Looked up from germline, CDR1 is SEHNR and CDR2 is FQNEAQ (reference sequence). The V end lost 7 bases, the J end lost 8 bases, and 18 bases lay between the germline ends. CDR3 sequence (DNA): TGTGCCAGCAACCGGGGCCGGAGTAGCGATGAGCAGTTCTTC. Protein product: CASNRGRSSDEQFF. Filled out from reference TRBV7-9 and TRBJ2-1, the complete variable domain reads DTGVSQNPRHKITKRGQNVTFRCDPISEHNRLYWYRQTLGQGPEFLTYFQNEAQLEKSRLLSDRFSAERPKGSFSTLEIQRTEQGDSAMYLCASNRGRSSDEQFFGPGTRLTVL.

CDR3 DNA sequence: TGCGCCAGCAGCTTGGTCCCTTCGGGCGGGGGGTACAATGAGCAGTACTTC. This sequence encodes CASSLVPSGGGYNEQYF. This rearrangement joins TRBV5-1 to TRBJ2-4; TRBD2 matches 8 bases. V lost 0 bases, J lost 13 bases, and 18 bases stayed unmatched. Germline assignment: CDR1 SGHRS and CDR2 YFSETQ. This CDR3 region has 17 residues.

The sample holds a few counts of this clonotype. The rearrangement uses TRBV11-3 and TRBJ2-3; TRBD2 is a possible D gene (5 bases). The CDR3 sequence is 17 residues long. Trimming removed 5 bases from V and 5 bases from J, with 23 bases in between. Germline V CDR1 and CDR2: SGHNT, YENEEA. The CDR3 region is CASSGGPGANYGDTQYF. CDR3 nucleotide sequence: TGTGCCAGCAGCGGAGGACCGGGCGCCAACTACGGAGATACGCAGTATTTT.

The chain has TRBV21-1 and TRBJ2-5; TRBD2, as called in the table, went unchecked against the DNA. TRBV21-1 is flagged as a pseudogene. CDR3 size: 16 residues. CDR3 region: CASSKDGGLSSLVQYF. Written as DNA, the CDR3 is TGTGCCAGCAGCAAAGACGGCGGACTATCGAGTTTGGTGCAGTACTTC.

This rearrangement joins TRBV20-1 to TRBJ2-7; the D gene is possibly TRBD2 (7 bases). The CDR3 totals 13 residues. The germline CDR1 and CDR2 sequences are DFQATT and SNEGSKA (reference sequence). CDR3 DNA sequence: TGCAGGGGGGGGCAGGCGAGCTCCTACGAGCAGTACTTC. Its translation is CRGGQASSYEQYF.

This clonotype showed up just a few times. V gene TRBV20-1 combines with J gene TRBJ2-3, with 7 bases matching TRBD1. The V segment lost 5 bases and the J segment 0 bases; nucleotides outside the gene matches: 5. CDR3 size: 14 residues. CDR1 is DFQATT and CDR2 is SNEGSKA in the germline V gene (reference sequence). CDR3 nucleotide sequence: TGCAGTGCTTGGGACAGCCAAAGCACAGATACGCAGTATTTT. Translated: CSAWDSQSTDTQYF.